This T cell receptor beta chain was sequenced for a study of cytomegalovirus exposure and HLA in healthy donors. The PCR used 60 Vbeta and 13 Jbeta primers. TCRdb's copy holds only in-frame clones and misses some; the assay was immunoSEQ multiplex PCR. The sample holds 110,000 or so clones, over 60% seen once. This receptor was obtained from a female donor in good health and CMV-seronegative. The sample was PBMCs.

The DNA of the CDR3 is TGTGCCAGCAGCCAACTGTACGAGCAGTACTTC. This sequence encodes CASSQLYEQYF. V is TRBV14 and J is TRBJ2-7; no definite D call. The germline gives CDR1 SGHDN, CDR2 FVKESK. With 2 bases removed from V and 4 bases from J, the gap between germline ends came to 3 bases. This CDR3 is built from 11 residues.